This T cell receptor beta chain stems from a study of OX40 agonist ivuxolimab in advanced cancers. The CDR3 extends over 14 amino acids. V dropped 3 bases and J dropped 6; count of bases not matched to a gene: 6. The germline CDR1 and CDR2 sequences are LNHNV and YYDKDF (reference sequence). TCRdb keeps only in-frame clones here, not all; method: immunoSEQ multiplex PCR. The sample comprises about 98,000 clones, around nine tenths of which are singletons, and roughly 0.5% rests with the top ten. The chain joins TRBV15 to TRBJ1-1; 8 bases fit TRBD1. The sequence derives from an adult with an advanced solid tumor such as melanoma, head and neck, liver or kidney cancer. The sequences come from CD4+ or CD8+ T cells sorted from blood, collected in a trial of the OX40 agonist ivuxolimab. CDR3 region: CATSRDRVSPEAFF. The CDR3 nucleotides are TGTGCCACCAGCAGGGACAGGGTAAGCCCTGAAGCTTTCTTT. Variable domain in full (rest from reference TRBV15 and TRBJ1-1): DAMVIQNPRYQVTQFGKPVTLSCSQTLNHNVMYWYQQKSSQAPKLLFHYYDKDFNNEADTPDNFQSRRPNTSFCFLDIRSPGLGDTAMYLCATSRDRVSPEAFFGQGTRLTVV.